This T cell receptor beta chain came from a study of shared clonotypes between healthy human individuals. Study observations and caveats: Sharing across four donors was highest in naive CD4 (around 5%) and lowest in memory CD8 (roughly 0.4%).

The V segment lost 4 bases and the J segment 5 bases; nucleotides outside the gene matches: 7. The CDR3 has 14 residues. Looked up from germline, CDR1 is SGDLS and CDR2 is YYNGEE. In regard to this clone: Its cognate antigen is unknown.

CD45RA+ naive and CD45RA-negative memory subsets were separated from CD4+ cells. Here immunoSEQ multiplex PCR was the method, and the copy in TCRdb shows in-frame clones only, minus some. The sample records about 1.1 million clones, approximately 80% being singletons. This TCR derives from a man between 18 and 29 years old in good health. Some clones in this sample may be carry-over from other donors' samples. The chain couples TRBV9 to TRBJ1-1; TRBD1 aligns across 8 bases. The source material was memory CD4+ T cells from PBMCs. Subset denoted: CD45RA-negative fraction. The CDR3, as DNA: TGTGCCAGCAGCCCTCAACAGGGGGGGACTGAAGCTTTCTTT. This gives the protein CASSPQQGGTEAFF.